Below, 10 T cell receptor beta chains from the same sample are listed, as sequenced in a study of regulatory T cells in long-lasting Graves disease. Sequencing libraries for TCR beta were prepared with iRepertoire HTBI primers and Arm-PCR of CDR3 regions. TCRdb analysed the multiplex PCR reads with MiXCR anew, one entry per CDR3 protein. The table includes 300,000 to 450,000 distinct CDR3 sequences, around a sixth detected once. Stated time point: newly diagnosed GD, antithyroid drugs for less than 3 months. The TCR library used RNA extracted from PBMCs. The material was peripheral blood mononuclear cells (PBMCs), obtained at new diagnosis, from a patient treated with antithyroid drugs. Every receptor here comes from a female donor with Graves disease.

This chain uses TRBV20-1 with TRBJ1-2; D uncertain. Germline V lookup: CDR1 DFQATT, CDR2 SNEGSKA (reference sequence). Trimming cost V 7 bases and J 7 bases, with 16 bases left between them. The CDR3 contains 12 residues. CDR3 nucleotide sequence: TGCAGTGTGTTTCTGGGAGAGGCTGGCTACACCTTC. It is translated as CSVFLGEAGYTF.

This clonotype was found many times. The genes are TRBV4-1 and TRBJ1-1, with a tentative D call TRBD1 (5 bases). CDR1 and CDR2 from the germline V gene are MGHRA and YSYEKL. This CDR3 is built from 14 residues. Trimming took 0 bases from V and 3 from J, leaving 8 bases between them. The CDR3 spells CASSQDRGDTEAFF. The CDR3 nucleotides are TGCGCCAGCAGCCAAGACCGGGGGGACACTGAAGCTTTCTTT.

This clonotype showed up many times. The chain recombines TRBV12-3 or TRBV12-4 with TRBJ2-7; D not certain. V gave up 3 bases and J gave up 2 bases, with 14 bases separating them. The CDR3 length is 15 residues. The CDR3 region is CASSLVWAEAYEQYF. The CDR3 nucleotides are TGTGCCAGCAGTTTGGTTTGGGCGGAAGCCTACGAGCAGTACTTC.

This clonotype was picked up many times. The gene calls are TRBV13 and TRBJ2-1, with D perhaps assigned TRBD1 or TRBD2 (5 bases each). Germline V CDR1 and CDR2: PRHDT, FYEKMQ (reference sequence). Trimming shortened V by 5 bases and J by 9 bases, and 17 bases separated the two germline ends. The CDR3 loop spans 14 amino acids. CDR3 nucleotide sequence: TGTGCCAGCAGCCTCGTTGAGGGGATGGGTGAGCAGTTCTTC. This codes for CASSLVEGMGEQFF.

This clonotype was seen at least ten times. The rearrangement links TRBV27 to TRBJ1-1; D is ambiguous. The CDR3 extends over 14 amino acids. In germline, CDR1 is MNHEY, CDR2 SMNVEV (reference sequence). The V end lost 6 bases, the J end lost 0 bases, and 11 bases lay between the germline ends. The CDR3 is CASRRIQMNTEAFF. The CDR3 coding sequence is TGTGCCAGCAGGAGAATTCAAATGAACACTGAAGCTTTCTTT.

J is TRBJ1-4 and V is TRBV11-1; TRBD1 might be the D (6 bases). V was pared by 5 bases and J by 3 bases, with 10 bases between. The CDR3 sequence is 14 residues long. Germline V gives CDR1 SGHAT, CDR2 FQDESV (reference sequence). The CDR3 region has the DNA TGTGCCAGCAGCCAACAGGGATCTAATGAAAAACTGTTTTTT. Protein sequence: CASSQQGSNEKLFF.

In this sample, this clonotype turned up many times. The chain recombines TRBV5-6 with TRBJ2-7; D gene uncertain. Trimming shortened V by 4 bases and J by 0 bases, and 11 bases separated the two germline ends. Germline CDR1 and CDR2: SGHDT and YYEEEE. CDR3 length: 14 amino acids. Here the CDR3 reads CASSRRRVSYEQYF. The CDR3 region has the DNA TGTGCCAGCAGCCGCCGCCGGGTCTCCTACGAGCAGTACTTC.

This clonotype came up many times. The chain couples TRBV6-1 to TRBJ2-3, with a tentative D call TRBD2 (7 bases). V was pared by 5 bases and J by 6 bases, with 21 bases between. The CDR3 totals 16 residues. The germline CDR1 and CDR2 sequences are MNHNS and SASEGT. The CDR3 coding sequence is TGTGCCAGCAGTCCCGTTCTCGGGGGGCCCGAGGATACGCAGTATTTT. This encodes CASSPVLGGPEDTQYF.

This clonotype was seen at least ten times. The chain employs TRBV6-1 and TRBJ2-1; the match to TRBD2 covers 7 bases. Germline V CDR1 and CDR2: MNHNS, SASEGT. The V segment lost 5 bases and the J segment 6 bases; nucleotides outside the gene matches: 7. The length of the CDR3 is 14 residues. The CDR3 spells CASSILSGANEQFF. In DNA, the CDR3 is TGTGCCAGCAGTATCTTGAGCGGGGCCAATGAGCAGTTCTTC.

CDR3 in DNA: TGCAGCGTTGAAGATCTTGGGTACCCCGGCGAGCAGTTCTTC. It translates to CSVEDLGYPGEQFF. The rearrangement uses TRBV29-1 and TRBJ2-1; D remains ambiguous. The CDR3 is made up of 14 amino acids. V was clipped by 0 bases and J by 10 bases, with 16 bases between them. Per the germline V gene, CDR1 is SQVTM and CDR2 is ANQGSEA.